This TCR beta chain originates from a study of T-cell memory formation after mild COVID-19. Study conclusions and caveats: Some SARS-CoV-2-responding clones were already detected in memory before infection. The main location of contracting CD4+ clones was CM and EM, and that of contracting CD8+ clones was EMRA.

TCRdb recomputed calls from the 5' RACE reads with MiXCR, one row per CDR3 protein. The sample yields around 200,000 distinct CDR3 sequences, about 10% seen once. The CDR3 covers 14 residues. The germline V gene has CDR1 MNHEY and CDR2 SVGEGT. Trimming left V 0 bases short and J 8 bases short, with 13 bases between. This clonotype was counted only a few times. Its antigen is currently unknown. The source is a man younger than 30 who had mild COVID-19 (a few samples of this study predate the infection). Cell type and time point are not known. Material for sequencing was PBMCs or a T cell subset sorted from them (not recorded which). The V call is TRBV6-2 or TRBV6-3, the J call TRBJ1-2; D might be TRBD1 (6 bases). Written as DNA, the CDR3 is TGTGCCAGCAGTTACTCGTGGGTCAGGGGCGGCTACACCTTC. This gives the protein CASSYSWVRGGYTF.